This TCR beta chain emerged from a study of high-grade serous ovarian cancer treatment subgroups. The overall study: On average, 14,192 reads and 7,000 to 8,000 unique TCR beta rearrangements were obtained per sample. General study results and limits: Only CDR3 was analyzed; CDR1 and CDR2 were not. Higher neoantigen levels went with greater TCR clonal relatedness.

Notes on this clone: What it recognizes is unknown.

The data were produced by immunoSEQ multiplex PCR, yet TCRdb's version contains in-frame clones alone and is incomplete. The top ten hold about 10% of the sample, which has 6,000 to 7,000 clones, over 70% seen once. Tumor samples were obtained before definitive surgery or chemotherapy. Germline CDR1 reads MDHEN; CDR2 reads SYDVKM. The CDR3 sequence is 15 residues long. V lost 3 bases and J 7 bases, leaving 16 bases between the germline ends. This clonotype was obtained from a human donor with high-grade serous ovarian cancer. The sequenced sample was tumor tissue. V gene TRBV28 combines with J gene TRBJ2-1; D is possibly TRBD2 (6 bases). The CDR3 DNA is TGTGCCAGCAGTTTTCCGGGACTCCCCTCGAATGAGCAGTTCTTC. This translates into CASSFPGLPSNEQFF.